Given below is one TCR beta chain in context. This CDR3 contains 16 residues. CDR1 is SGHVS and CDR2 is FNYEAQ in the germline V gene. The germline V and J ends were trimmed by 2 bases and 0 bases, with 11 bases remaining between them. Documented treatment: preoperative locoregional IRX-2 cytokine immunotherapy. Patients received preoperative, locoregional IRX-2 cytokine immunotherapy in a phase Ib study. Repertoires were generated with immunoSEQ multiplex PCR, while TCRdb's copy carries only in-frame clones and drops some. Of about 23,000 clones in the sample, 80% to 90% were seen once. This sample was taken from a study of preoperative IRX-2 immunotherapy in early breast cancer.

This sequence originates from a human donor with breast cancer. The sample here was tumor tissue, taken after IRX-2 immunotherapy. The chain couples TRBV7-6 to TRBJ1-3; D not certain. DNA of the CDR3: TGTGCCAGCAGCTTACTTGGACCAGACTCTGGAAACACCATATATTTT. Its translation is CASSLLGPDSGNTIYF.